This T cell receptor (beta chain) was profiled in a study of blood T cell repertoires in COVID-19. The CDR3 is made up of 15 amino acids. The J segment lost 4 bases and the V segment lost 0 bases, leaving 4 bases of the junction unmatched. Germline values: CDR1 LGHDT, CDR2 YNNKEL (reference sequence). Libraries were prepared by immunoSEQ multiplex PCR; TCRdb keeps only in-frame clonotypes and omits some of them. This repertoire shows 200,000 to 250,000 clones, approximately 91% found once; its top ten account for around 17%. This clone has more than one count but fewer than ten. One Seattle source followed patients from active infection through their disease course.

The rearrangement uses TRBV3-1 (or the pseudogene TRBV3-2) and TRBJ1-1, with TRBD1 identical over 8 bases. The specimen sequenced was peripheral blood. The sequence was collected from a man aged 45 to 65 with COVID-19, enrolled during active disease. CDR3 nucleotides: TGTGCCAGCAGCCAAGACCCAACAGGGGGCACTGAAGCTTTCTTT. As protein: CASSQDPTGGTEAFF.